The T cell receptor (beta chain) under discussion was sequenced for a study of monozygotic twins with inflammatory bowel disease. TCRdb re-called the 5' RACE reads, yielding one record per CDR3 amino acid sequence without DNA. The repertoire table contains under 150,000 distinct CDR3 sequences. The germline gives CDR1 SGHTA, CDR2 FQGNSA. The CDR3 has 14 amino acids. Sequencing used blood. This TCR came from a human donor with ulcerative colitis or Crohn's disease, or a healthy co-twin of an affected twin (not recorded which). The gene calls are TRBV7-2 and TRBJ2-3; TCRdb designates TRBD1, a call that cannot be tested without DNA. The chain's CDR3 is CASSLGPSRNTQYF.